The 9 T cell receptor beta chains below were found in one sample sequenced in a study of T cell repertoires in cytomegalovirus infection. TCRdb re-called the reads with MiXCR, one entry per CDR3 protein. The sample has approximately 500,000 distinct CDR3 sequences, approximately 15% seen once. Sequencing was performed on CD8+ T cells from PBMCs. The receptor source for this set is a human donor in good health (CMV status not recorded). Some clones in this sample may be carry-over from other donors' samples.

This chain uses TRBV5-1 with TRBJ1-6, with 7 bases that match TRBD1. The CDR3 runs to 16 residues. CDR1 SGHRS and CDR2 YFSETQ come from the germline V gene. V shed 4 bases and J 4 bases; nucleotides not matched to a gene: 8. The CDR3 spells CASSRSGTEYNSPLHF. The CDR3 nucleotides are TGCGCCAGCAGCCGTTCCGGGACAGAATATAATTCACCCCTCCACTTT.

Comment on this clonotype: The junction differs from germline at one of its ends, possibly a read error. This chain uses TRBV7-2 with TRBJ1-2; TRBD1 might be the D (5 bases). The CDR3 covers 15 residues. Germline-derived CDR1 and CDR2 are SGHTA and FQGNSA. CDR3 in DNA: TGTGCCGGCAGCTTGGACATGGATGGTATGGCGGGCTCCACCTTC. It codes for CAGSLDMDGMAGSTF.

In nucleotides, the CDR3 is TGTGCCAGCAGTTACTCGGAAAGTTATGGCTACACCTTC. Translating gives CASSYSESYGYTF. The genes are TRBV6-5 and TRBJ1-2; D remains ambiguous. CDR1 and CDR2 (germline): MNHEY, SVGAGI. There are 13 residues in the CDR3. V shed 0 bases and J shed 5 bases, with 7 bases lying between them.

This clonotype occurred many times. The rearrangement joins TRBV12-3 or TRBV12-4 to TRBJ2-2, with TRBD2 matching 8 bases. V dropped 0 bases and J dropped 3; count of bases not matched to a gene: 0. The CDR3 spans 15 residues. CDR3 amino acids: CASSLAAGDTGELFF. CDR3 DNA sequence: TGTGCCAGCAGTTTAGCAGCGGGAGACACCGGGGAGCTGTTTTTT.

There are many counts of this clonotype. The chain combines TRBV7-8 with TRBJ1-1, with D perhaps matching TRBD1 (5 bases). CDR1 and CDR2 from the germline V gene are SGHVS and FQNEAQ. The CDR3 length is 14 residues. Trimming cost V 1 base and J 6 bases, with 12 bases left between them. CDR3: CASSLGGALAEAFF. The CDR3 DNA reads as TGTGCCAGCAGCTTAGGAGGGGCGCTCGCTGAAGCTTTCTTT. Filled out from reference TRBV7-8 and TRBJ1-1, the complete variable domain reads GAGVSQSPRYKVAKRGQDVALRCDPISGHVSLFWYQQALGQGPEFLTYFQNEAQLDKSGLPSDRFFAERPEGSVSTLKIQRTQQEDSAVYLCASSLGGALAEAFFGQGTRLTVV.

The chain employs TRBV11-2 and TRBJ2-7; 11 bases are shared with TRBD2. V gave up 4 bases and J gave up 2 bases; unmatched junction bases: 4. This CDR3 region has 15 residues. Germline V lookup: CDR1 SGHAT, CDR2 FQNNGV. In DNA form, the CDR3 reads TGTGCCAGCAGCTCGGGACTAGCGGATCCCTACGAGCAGTACTTC. Protein sequence: CASSSGLADPYEQYF.

The V and J genes are TRBV4-1 and TRBJ2-7; possibly TRBD1 for D (6 bases). There are 14 residues in the CDR3. V was trimmed by 2 bases and J by 4 bases, leaving 12 bases between them. Germline loops: CDR1 MGHRA, CDR2 YSYEKL. DNA for the CDR3: TGCGCCAGCAGCCAATCAACAGGGTTATACGAGCAGTACTTC. Translated, it gives CASSQSTGLYEQYF.

This sequence joins TRBV10-2 and TRBJ2-1, with TRBD1 as a possible D gene (6 bases). Trimming took off 6 bases at V and 0 bases at J, with 15 bases between the two ends. This CDR3 is built from 16 residues. In germline, CDR1 is WSHSY, CDR2 SAAADI. The CDR3: CASRSIRGSSYNEQFF. The CDR3 nucleotides read TGCGCCAGCAGGTCTATTAGGGGGAGCTCCTACAATGAGCAGTTCTTC.

The chain links TRBV27 to TRBJ2-2, with unresolved D. Germline CDR1 is MNHEY and CDR2 is SMNVEV (reference sequence). The CDR3 loop spans 13 amino acids. The ends were cut back, 2 bases at V and 3 bases at J, with 4 bases in the middle. The CDR3 region is CASSLPHTGELFF. The CDR3 region has the DNA TGTGCCAGCAGTTTACCCCACACCGGGGAGCTGTTTTTT.